This T cell receptor (beta chain) was retrieved from a study of cytomegalovirus exposure and HLA in healthy donors. Broader study findings: Presence/absence analyses supposed approximately even sequencing depth among donors.

This PCR relied on a set of 60 Vbeta primers and 13 Jbeta primers. Produced via immunoSEQ multiplex PCR; TCRdb's table is partial and in-frame only. The repertoire consists of approximately 100,000 clones, with over 70% occurring once and the leading ten covering approximately 9.9%. This clone was counted once. The target antigen is unknown. These donors, healthy bone marrow donors, were studied. This TCR came from a young man in good health and CMV-seropositive. Sequencing was done on a sample of PBMCs.

The CDR3 loop reads CASSPGLSYEQYF. DNA for the CDR3: TGTGCCAGCAGCCCGGGACTCTCCTACGAGCAGTACTTC. The J gene is TRBJ2-7, the V gene TRBV11-2, with D perhaps TRBD2 (6 bases). Germline assignment: CDR1 SGHAT and CDR2 FQNNGV. This CDR3 region has 13 residues. Between the trimmed V and J ends, which lost 5 bases and 0 bases, there was a span of 8 bases.